The entry below gives a single T cell receptor (beta chain) sequence along with its context. Its antigen remains unknown. At one end, the junction sequence differs from germline, possibly due to a read error. The data derive from a study of cytomegalovirus exposure and HLA in healthy donors. Primers: 60 Vbeta forward and 13 Jbeta reverse. Clones were sequenced by immunoSEQ multiplex PCR, and TCRdb holds only the in-frame ones, with some missing. The sample shows about 140,000 clones, roughly 80% of them seen only once. General study results and limits: A later analysis reported that several of the most significant clusters appeared to be linked to common viral pathogens, among them Epstein-Barr virus.

CDR1 SGHAT and CDR2 FQNNGV come from the germline V gene. The CDR3 has 14 amino acids. This clonotype was obtained from a man younger than 35 in good health and CMV-seronegative. The rearrangement uses TRBV11-2 and TRBJ2-5; TRBD1 matches at 7 bases. Sequencing was carried out using PBMCs. CDR3 DNA: TGTGCCAGCAGCCTAGACAGGGCTCAAGAGACCCAGTACTTC. It translates to CASSLDRAQETQYF.